This T cell receptor beta chain was recovered during a study of identifying expanded T cells in peripheral blood. V shed 3 bases and J 2 bases; nucleotides not matched to a gene: 9. There are 16 residues in the CDR3. Germline CDR1 reads KGHSH; CDR2 reads LQKENI. Here immunoSEQ multiplex PCR was the method, and the copy in TCRdb shows in-frame clones only, minus some. In the table there are some 91,000 clones, 88% of which are singletons. Specimen: blood. The chain couples TRBV18 to TRBJ2-7; 8 bases agree with TRBD2. The receptor was derived from a person aged 18-70 years in good health. The CDR3 sequence: CASSPLPSGGTYEQYF. The CDR3 DNA sequence: TGTGCCAGCTCACCCCTCCCGAGCGGGGGCACCTACGAGCAGTACTTC.